This T cell receptor (beta chain) was sequenced during a study of beta chain features in type 1 diabetes (dated by TCRdb to between 2017 and 2018). With respect to the entire study: Mean age, gender distribution, total cell number and subset yield did not differ between patients and healthy donors. The study compared the TCRB repertoires of sorted circulating CD4+ T cell subsets in recently diagnosed type 1 diabetes patients with those in matched healthy donors. A total of roughly 99 million sorted cells were examined across all samples, and the number of cells per subset was strongly correlated with RNA yield. Regulatory and stem cell-like memory subsets were isolated from only 8 patients and roughly eight healthy donors, whereas naive and central memory subsets came from all 28 donors.

About this clone: The clone's antigen remains unknown. One base away there is no much larger clone; base qualities are not given.

The full study reports these points: Because cDNA rather than genomic DNA was sequenced, highly expressing activated cells could have been over-represented, although no difference in activation and CD3 levels was found between groups. Fewer insertions and more nucleotide deletions at VDJ recombination sites were observed in patients with type 1 diabetes, implying thymic rearrangement abnormalities. Naive, central memory and regulatory TCRB repertoires appeared to be more alike among patients than among healthy donors. PCR may preferentially amplify shorter templates, but because patient and control samples were amplified and corrected together, any resulting skew would affect both groups equally. In all four CD4+ subsets, TCRB CDR3 length was moderately but significantly shorter in type 1 diabetes patients. HLA sub-analyses involved small numbers of individuals, so any influence of HLA type on TCRB rearrangement remained unresolved.

The High Capacity cDNA Reverse Transcription Kit was used to reverse transcribe all of the isolated RNA, meaning that expressed TCRB transcripts were what got sequenced. Naive, central memory and regulatory T cell samples underwent deep immunoSEQ sequencing, averaging about 3.57 million total reads per sample. Sorted cells were lysed in RLT buffer and RNA was extracted with DNase-treated RNeasy Micro or Mini kits, depending on cell number. To prevent cross-contamination, each cell subset was processed individually, whereas patient and healthy donor samples were processed jointly. TCRB sequences were amplified from cDNA with the immunoSEQ multiplex PCR, producing 87-bp fragments spanning the CDR3 region. Sequencing of the amplicons was done on the Illumina HiSeq platform. From the authors' description of their analysis: PCR bias was corrected computationally using synthetic template baselines, and reads within Hamming distance 2 were collapsed, with unmergeable singletons discarded. By aligning reads against IMGT, V, D and J genes, CDR3 length, and insertions or deletions at six rearrangement sites were assigned. Within each subset, clonotype counts were normalized to the number of sorted cells before true diversity and Gini coefficients were calculated with the tcR R package. Repertoire sharing was quantified using the overlap coefficient calculated on TCRB nucleotide sequences. Out-of-frame TCRB sequences from naive cells were analyzed as a proxy for the pre-selection repertoire. TCRdb re-hosts the immuneACCESS table, in-frame sequences only. Its copies lack some clones; in the studies checked, an unresolved V gene accounts for under half of them, and the cause for the rest is not known. For V, J and clone size, that table is used; D and trimming come from the DNA. The sample table holds around 250,000 clones, of which about 70% were seen once. 0.053% of the sample is held by the ten biggest clonotypes.

A single peripheral blood draw of around 120 mL on average was collected from each donor into heparinised tubes. A BD FACSAria II and a panel including CD45RO, CCR7, CD25, CD127, CD95 and CD27 were used to sort naive, central memory, regulatory and stem cell-like memory CD4+ T cells. Purity was above 98% for every sorted population. PBMCs were isolated right away by Lymphoprep density gradient centrifugation and were stained directly, without culture. Samples were stained and sorted in pairs, with one healthy donor and one patient per experiment, so that batch effects were minimized. Sequencing used naive CD4+ T cells from blood. The cell subset or site tag for this specimen amounts to: true naive CD4+ T cells. The source of this sequence is a man aged 25 to 40 in good health.

The encoded CDR3 is CASSLQQKTQYF. The bases read TGCGCCAGCAGCTTGCAGCAGAAGACCCAGTACTTC. The rearrangement combines TRBV5-1 with TRBJ2-5; no D gene call is confident. Trimming removed 1 base from V and 6 bases from J, leaving 7 bases between the germline ends. The CDR3 has 12 amino acids, counting the end cysteine and phenylalanine. The CDR3 DNA has 36 bases and is translated from base 1. For CDR1 and CDR2, the germline V gene lists SGHRS and YFSETQ.